This TCR beta chain was sequenced in a study of blood T cell repertoires in COVID-19 (dated by TCRdb to about 2020). About the full investigation: Collaborator samples came from the United States, Italy and Spain and covered acute and convalescent phases of COVID-19. The material from the prospective study consisted of cDNA or gDNA derived from T cells, B-cell-depleted T cells, or PBMCs. Subjects who had been exposed to COVID-19, were actively infected with it, or had recovered from it provided the deeply sampled blood TCRbeta repertoires that made up the dataset. The repertoires were released in a freely available public database intended as a resource for research on the immune response to SARS-CoV-2. The samples were drawn from the first 160 participants of the ongoing ImmuneRACE study and from 1,254 subjects provided by 6 global collaborators. A de-identified subject ID, COVID-19 status, age in years and sex were almost always included in the sample metadata. Where available, HLA class I and class II types were taken from metadata supplied by the sample provider and were not determined by assay-based typing.

The paper's findings and limits, for the study overall: Clinical and demographic metadata were provided uncurated, with the amount varying by source and participant.

The collaborating institutions used their own protocols to collect whole blood in K2EDTA tubes. For TCRbeta analysis, collaborators shipped samples in one of three forms: frozen whole blood, isolated PBMCs, or DNA extracted from either of those sample types. Notes on this clone: Its recognized antigen is unknown. Per-base qualities were not stored, and no clone one base away is much larger.

The immunoSEQ Assay, a bias-controlled multiplex PCR, was used to amplify TCRbeta CDR3 regions from genomic DNA. Per the source publication's procedure: The number of nucleated cells in each sample was estimated from the amplification of reference gene primers within the assay. To quantify the absolute abundance of each unique TCRbeta CDR3 rearrangement, sequence reads were collapsed and filtered. Productive Simpson clonality was computed per sample as the square root of Simpson's diversity index over productive rearrangements. TCRdb took this table from immuneACCESS and kept in-frame rearrangements with V and J called. Such tables lack part of the clones; where checked against another copy, unresolved V genes explain under half of the gap, and the rest is unexplained. V and J calls plus clone size are reproduced from that table; the DNA served to infer D and trimming. For this sample there are under 200,000 clones; about 90% appear just once. The top ten clonotypes cover around a fifth of the sample.

The CDR3 numbers 14 residues from cysteine through phenylalanine. The sequence is cut down to CDR3 DNA, 42 bases in frame from base 1. CDR1 and CDR2 were assigned from the germline V gene as SNHLY and FYNNEI. V is pruned by 2 bases and J by 7 bases, leaving 3 bases of the junction without a gene match. Sequencing used peripheral blood. The sequence is built from TRBV2 and TRBJ1-2, with 11 junctional bases fitting TRBD1. The source of this sequence is a man in his 60s with active or convalescent COVID-19. The DNA is TGTGCCAGCAGTGAACGGACAGGGGGCATTGGCTACACCTTC. Translated, it gives CASSERTGGIGYTF.